A selection of T cell receptor beta chains follows, all from one sample in a study of regulatory T cells in long-lasting Graves disease. Each CDR3 protein gets one entry after TCRdb re-called the multiplex PCR reads with MiXCR. This sample has some 240,000 distinct CDR3 sequences, with roughly 19% found just once. This sample was shared with a second study, whose subject was T cells in Graves' hyperthyroidism and ophthalmopathy.

This specimen was peripheral blood mononuclear cells (PBMCs), taken at new diagnosis, from a patient treated with antithyroid drugs. The receptors were sampled from a woman aged 25 to 45 with Graves disease. Each CDR3 is given without its conserved first and last residue. The D gene is left open where the match is weak.

D	J	V	CDR3
TRBD1	TRBJ1-4	TRBV19	ASSRQGNEKLF
TRBD1	TRBJ2-3	TRBV10-3	ATRRPGQDQDTQY
NA	TRBJ2-2	TRBV7-3	ASSSFSTGELF
NA	TRBJ1-2	TRBV30	AWSGAHGYT
NA	TRBJ1-6	TRBV12-3/TRBV12-4	ASSFYAPNSPLH
NA	TRBJ1-2	TRBV7-2	ASSLAAGGYYGYT
TRBD1	TRBJ1-5	TRBV6-5	ASSYEGASNQPQH
NA	TRBJ2-5	TRBV28	ASSLQAGWETQY
NA	TRBJ1-6	TRBV3-1	ASSPGRWNNSPLH
NA	TRBJ1-2	TRBV29-1	SVEVLAGYGYT
TRBD1	TRBJ2-5	TRBV29-1	SSRPRTGEETQY
TRBD1	TRBJ2-7	TRBV27	ASSSLRDSESSYEQY
TRBD1	TRBJ1-5	TRBV7-9	ASSWGIGQGVNQPQH
NA	TRBJ1-2	TRBV7-6	ASSPPGGNGYT
TRBD1	TRBJ2-7	TRBV7-9	ASSLTGTGLD
NA	TRBJ2-5	TRBV3-1	ASSPGTLQETQY
NA	TRBJ1-1	TRBV6-1	ASIGGGWDTEAF
NA	TRBJ1-4	TRBV28	ASSFRLTNEKSF
NA	TRBJ1-1	TRBV30	AWSKRALGAF
TRBD1	TRBJ2-5	TRBV19	ASSMRRGLETQY
TRBD1	TRBJ1-4	TRBV10-2	ASTPTGEGGEKLF
NA	TRBJ1-5	TRBV5-8	ASSLIAGRWNQPQH
NA	TRBJ2-1	TRBV10-3	AISESGTSNEQF
NA	TRBJ1-2	TRBV2	ASSYDQGRDGYT
TRBD2	TRBJ2-1	TRBV2	ASSEGPTSGVYNEQF
NA	TRBJ1-1	TRBV19	ASSIVGENTEAF
NA	TRBJ1-5	TRBV4-1	ASSQAGKRQPQH